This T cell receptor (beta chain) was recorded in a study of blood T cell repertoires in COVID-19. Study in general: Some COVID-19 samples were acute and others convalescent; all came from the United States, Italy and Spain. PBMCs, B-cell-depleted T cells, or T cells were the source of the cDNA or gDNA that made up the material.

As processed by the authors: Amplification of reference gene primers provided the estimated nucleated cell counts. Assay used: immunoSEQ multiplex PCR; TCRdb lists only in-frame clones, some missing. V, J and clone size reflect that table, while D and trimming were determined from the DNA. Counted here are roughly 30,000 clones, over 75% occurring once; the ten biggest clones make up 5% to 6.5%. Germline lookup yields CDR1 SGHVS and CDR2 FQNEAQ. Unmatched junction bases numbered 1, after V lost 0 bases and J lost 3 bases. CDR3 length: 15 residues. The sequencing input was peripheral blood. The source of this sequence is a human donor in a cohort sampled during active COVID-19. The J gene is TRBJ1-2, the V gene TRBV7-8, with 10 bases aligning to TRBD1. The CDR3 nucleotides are TGTGCCAGCAGCTTAGCGGGACAGGGGTACTATGGCTACACCTTC. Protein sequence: CASSLAGQGYYGYTF.